This T cell receptor (beta chain) came from a study of technical replicates of blood from four donors. V lost 5 bases to trimming and J lost 4 bases; unmatched junction nucleotides: 11. The germline CDR1 and CDR2 sequences are SGHNT and YENEEA. This CDR3 region has 16 residues. The protocol was immunoSEQ multiplex PCR, while the TCRdb copy is restricted to in-frame clones and leaves out a portion. Of over 75,000 clones in the sample, almost 96% were seen once. The receptor comes from a human donor in good health. Sequencing was done on a sample of T cells isolated from PBMCs. This sequence joins TRBV11-3 and TRBJ2-1; 7 nucleotides align to TRBD2. For the CDR3, the DNA is TGTGCCAGCAGCGGGGGGAGGGGACTACCTTACAATGAGCAGTTCTTC. This encodes CASSGGRGLPYNEQFF. Full variable domain (rest looked up from reference TRBV11-3 and TRBJ2-1): EAGVVQSPRYKIIEKKQPVAFWCNPISGHNTLYWYLQNLGQGPELLIRYENEEAVDDSQLPKDRFSAERLKGVDSTLKIQPAELGDSAVYLCASSGGRGLPYNEQFFGPGTRLTVL.